A single sample gave rise to the 19 T cell receptor beta chains below, sequenced in a study of CD8+ T cells in alopecia areata. Treatment meaning: oral pan-JAK inhibitor, 5-10 mg twice daily. The sequencing template was cDNA reverse transcribed from extracted RNA. Here immunoSEQ multiplex PCR was the method, and the copy in TCRdb shows in-frame clones only, minus some. The table records 200,000 to 250,000 clones, 64% of them present only once. Specimen: CD4+ T cells sorted from blood, collected at week 4, from a patient treated with tofacitinib. Receptors were obtained from a human donor with alopecia areata.

V and J are TRBV5-6 and TRBJ1-1; D not resolved. CDR1 is SGHDT and CDR2 is YYEEEE in the germline V gene. This CDR3 has 14 residues. Trimming shortened V by 0 bases and J by 10 bases, and 16 bases separated the two germline ends. The CDR3 DNA sequence: TGTGCCAGCAGCTTGGTAGGCCAAGACTCGGCAGCTTTCTTT. This encodes CASSLVGQDSAAFF.

The chain is built from TRBV6-5 and TRBJ1-4; 11 nucleotides line up with TRBD1. CDR1 and CDR2 from the germline V gene are MNHEY and SVGAGI. CDR3 length: 14 amino acids. With 9 bases clipped from V and 13 bases from J, the junction kept 13 bases outside the gene matches. CDR3 protein: CASGVGTGGLGLFF. CDR3 in DNA: TGTGCCAGTGGGGTCGGGACAGGGGGGTTAGGACTGTTTTTT.

The chain links TRBV1 to TRBJ1-5; the table's D call, TRBD1, was not checked against the DNA. TRBV1 is noted as a pseudogene. This CDR3 contains 19 residues. CDR3 in DNA: TGCACCAGCAGCCAAGATCCCCAACGCCGGGACAGGGGGCATCAGCCCCAGCATTTT. Protein: CTSSQDPQRRDRGHQPQHF.

The chain recombines TRBV27 with TRBJ1-5; no definite D call. Germline CDR1 MNHEY, CDR2 SMNVEV (reference sequence). This CDR3 has 15 residues. With 8 bases removed from V and 2 bases from J, the gap between germline ends came to 16 bases. The CDR3 DNA reads TGTGCCAGCCGTAGGGAAGGTGGGGGCAATCAGCCCCAGCATTTT. Translated: CASRREGGGNQPQHF.

This clone was counted once. The V and J genes are TRBV6-4 and TRBJ2-2; D possibly corresponds to TRBD1 (6 bases). Germline CDR1 reads MRHNA; CDR2 reads SNTAGT. Trimming left V 10 bases short and J 6 bases short, with 9 bases between. The CDR3 length is 11 residues. In nucleotides, the CDR3 is TGTGCCACAAGACAGGCCGGGGAGCTGTTTTTT. Residues: CATRQAGELFF.

Here the CDR3 reads CASSTLASGYEQYF. As DNA, the CDR3 is TGTGCCAGCAGTACTCTAGCGTCTGGTTACGAGCAGTACTTC. The V call is TRBV6-1, the J call TRBJ2-7; D is perhaps TRBD2 (6 bases). Germline V gives CDR1 MNHNS, CDR2 SASEGT. The CDR3 spans 14 residues. Trimming cost V 5 bases and J 4 bases, with 15 bases left between them.

The chain couples TRBV5-1 to TRBJ2-7, with a tentative D call TRBD1 (5 bases). V was pared by 7 bases and J by 0 bases, with 11 bases between. Germline CDR1 is SGHRS and CDR2 is YFSETQ. CDR3 size: 13 residues. The CDR3 DNA sequence: TGCGCCAGCGCGAAACAGGCCTCCTACGAGCAGTACTTC. Protein: CASAKQASYEQYF.

This clone was counted between two and nine times. The chain carries TRBV11-2 and TRBJ1-2; D is ambiguous. The germline V and J ends were trimmed by 5 bases and 1 base, with 14 bases remaining between them. The CDR3 is made up of 15 amino acids. The germline V gene has CDR1 SGHAT and CDR2 FQNNGV. CDR3 in DNA: TGTGCCAGCAGCCCCCTGGGCAGTGGTAACTATGGCTACACCTTC. The encoded protein is CASSPLGSGNYGYTF.

This clone was counted only a few times. The chain combines TRBV27 with TRBJ2-2; weak D call: TRBD2 (6 bases). The ends were cut back, 9 bases at V and 2 bases at J, with 13 bases in the middle. The CDR3 has 14 residues. Germline V gene sequence: CDR1 MNHEY, CDR2 SMNVEV (reference sequence). CDR3 sequence: CASTSTVNTGELFF. CDR3 DNA: TGTGCCAGTACTAGCACAGTCAACACCGGGGAGCTGTTTTTT.

This clone showed up just a few times. V gene TRBV30 combines with J gene TRBJ1-4; D perhaps matches TRBD1 (5 bases). Germline CDR1 GTSNPN, CDR2 SVGIG (reference sequence). The V gene lost 4 bases and the J gene lost 4 bases, with 10 bases spanning the gap. This CDR3 is built from 13 residues. The CDR3 loop is CAWTGGFNEKLFF. The DNA of the CDR3 is TGTGCCTGGACGGGGGGTTTTAATGAAAAACTGTTTTTT.

This chain uses TRBV27 with TRBJ1-5; 9 nucleotides align to TRBD1. The V gene end was trimmed by 4 bases and the J gene end by 1 base; junction bases not matched to a gene: 2. CDR3 length equals 15 residues. Per the germline V gene, CDR1 is MNHEY and CDR2 is SMNVEV (reference sequence). DNA of the CDR3: TGTGCCAGCAGTTGGACAGGGGTGAGCAATCAGCCCCAGCATTTT. It codes for CASSWTGVSNQPQHF.

This chain links TRBV20-1 with TRBJ2-5; the D is unclear. Trimming stripped 6 bases from V and 2 bases from J, with 4 bases between. This CDR3 contains 10 residues. Germline-derived CDR1 and CDR2 are DFQATT and SNEGSKA (reference sequence). CDR3 region: CSALQETQYF. CDR3 nucleotide sequence: TGCAGTGCCTTGCAAGAGACCCAGTACTTC.

The chain combines TRBV15 with TRBJ1-2, with D possibly matching TRBD1 (5 bases). The V and J ends lost 0 bases and 4 bases respectively, with 9 bases between them. The CDR3 is 14 residues long. Germline lookup yields CDR1 LNHNV and CDR2 YYDKDF (reference sequence). The CDR3 is CATSRERDGYGYTF. The CDR3 coding sequence is TGTGCCACCAGCAGAGAACGGGACGGCTATGGCTACACCTTC.

The rearrangement links TRBV20-1 to TRBJ2-3, with D possibly matching TRBD2 (5 bases). Germline V gives CDR1 DFQATT, CDR2 SNEGSKA (reference sequence). V lost 7 bases to trimming and J lost 4 bases, with 9 bases between them. This CDR3 region has 11 residues. The CDR3 DNA reads as TGCAGTGTGGGGAGCGCAGATACGCAGTATTTT. Translation: CSVGSADTQYF.

In its sample, this clone was seen a few times. The V gene is TRBV7-9, the J gene TRBJ1-6, with D hard to call. Germline loops: CDR1 SEHNR, CDR2 FQNEAQ (reference sequence). The CDR3 is 14 amino acids. Deletions cut 6 bases from V and 5 bases from J, with 11 bases between. CDR3 protein: CASSLSRDNSPLHF. The CDR3 bases are TGTGCCAGCAGTTTGAGTAGGGATAATTCACCCCTCCACTTT.

The chain carries TRBV29-1 and TRBJ2-3; D is perhaps TRBD1 or TRBD2 (5 bases each). Germline-derived CDR1 and CDR2 are SQVTM and ANQGSEA. This CDR3 is built from 15 residues. V was pared by 7 bases and J by 3 bases, with 20 bases between. CDR3 region: CSGRQLAGSTDTQYF. The CDR3 DNA reads as TGCAGCGGCAGACAGTTGGCGGGCTCTACAGATACGCAGTATTTT.

This clone was seen more than once but under ten times. CDR3 DNA sequence: TGTGCCAGCAGCCCTCTTACAGACACCGGGGAGCTGTTTTTT. Amino acid sequence: CASSPLTDTGELFF. The V call is TRBV5-4, the J call TRBJ2-2; D call uncertain. V shed 4 bases and J shed 3 bases, with 10 bases lying between them. This CDR3 region has 14 residues. Germline V gives CDR1 SGHNT, CDR2 YYREEE (reference sequence).

This clone was observed a few times. This same CDR3 is encoded by further DNA sequences in the sample. The chain recombines TRBV6-5 with TRBJ1-1, with D hard to call. From germline, CDR1 is MNHEY and CDR2 SVGAGI. The CDR3 runs 13 residues. The V gene lost 3 bases and the J gene lost 1 base, with 6 bases spanning the gap. CDR3: CASSYLGNTEAFF. In DNA form, the CDR3 reads TGTGCCAGCAGTTATCTAGGGAACACTGAAGCTTTCTTT.

As concerns this clone: At the DNA level, this CDR3 is encoded by other sequences in the same sample as well. The rearrangement joins TRBV30 to TRBJ2-5; 7 bases are shared with TRBD2. This CDR3 spans 13 amino acids. The V and J ends lost 0 bases and 2 bases, in that order; junction bases with no gene match: 0. Germline-derived CDR1 and CDR2 are GTSNPN and SVGIG (reference sequence). As DNA, the CDR3 is TGTGCCTGGAGTGTCGGGGGGCAAGAGACCCAGTACTTC. Its translation is CAWSVGGQETQYF.